This T cell receptor beta chain came from a study of T cell responses to AZD1222 COVID-19 vaccine. Study conclusions and caveats: None of the repertoires were sampled until the peak T cell response had passed. After two AZD1222 doses, spike-specific TCR breadth and depth rose versus day 0. Seropositive at baseline were only a handful of AZD1222 recipients. Among spike-specific TCRs, nearly half reportedly target unmutated variant regions.

This CDR3 contains 14 residues. Per the germline V gene, CDR1 is SEHNR and CDR2 is FQNEAQ (reference sequence). Trimming cost V 1 base and J 0 bases, with 6 bases left between them. Note on this clone: Its antigen is unidentified.

The repertoire was sequenced with immunoSEQ multiplex PCR; TCRdb's copy has only in-frame clones and lacks some. The sample contains under 250,000 clones, about 93% of which appear only once. The sample in question was peripheral blood, obtained on day 0 of MenACWY control vaccination. The sequence was collected from an adult in good health. The chain combines TRBV7-9 with TRBJ1-1; D remains ambiguous. The DNA for the CDR3 is TGTGCCAGCAGCTTAGTTGGTGTGAACACTGAAGCTTTCTTT. This translates into CASSLVGVNTEAFF.